This T cell receptor (beta chain) came from a study of radiotherapy plus CTLA-4 blockade in lung cancer. Whole-study results and caveats: Blood saw expansion of tumor-derived TCR clones after radiotherapy plus ipilimumab. Reported findings show early blood T cell clone dynamics, with interferon-beta, best predicted response.

This CDR3 has 13 residues. The germline V gene has CDR1 MNHEY and CDR2 SVGAGI. V lost 5 bases to trimming and J lost 5 bases, with 10 bases between them. With ipilimumab providing CTLA-4 blockade, focal radiation was administered to patients who had chemo-refractory metastatic non-small-cell lung cancer. Notes on this clone: Antigen: not known.

Assay used: immunoSEQ multiplex PCR; TCRdb lists only in-frame clones, some missing. This table holds around 80,000 clones, roughly four fifths found once. The sequenced sample was peripheral blood, obtained from a patient treated with radiotherapy plus ipilimumab. The chain uses TRBV6-5 and TRBJ1-5; D remains ambiguous. This receptor was obtained from a human donor with non-small cell lung cancer whose response to radiotherapy plus ipilimumab could not be evaluated. CDR3 coding DNA: TGTGCCAGCAGTACCCGGGTGTATCAGCCCCAGCATTTT. Its translation: CASSTRVYQPQHF.